Listed here are 8 T cell receptor beta chains from one sample, sequenced in a study of tumor and adjacent non-tumor tissue in lung cancer. Three rounds of nested PCR, following a modified ARM-PCR protocol, produced the TCRbeta library. TCRdb re-called the multiplex PCR reads with MiXCR, one entry per CDR3 protein. The sample lists 60,000 to 80,000 distinct CDR3 sequences; roughly 75% were seen once. No cell sorting was done before RNA was extracted from the tissue. More than 3 cm separated this lung sample from the edge of the tumor. What was sequenced was distant non-tumor lung tissue. The receptors stem from a woman in her fifties or sixties with non-small cell lung cancer.

In regard to this clonotype: The junction departs from the called germline gene at one end, perhaps through a read error. This chain uses TRBV6-5 with TRBJ1-1; D is ambiguous. Germline CDR1 MNHEY, CDR2 SVGAGI. CDR3 length equals 14 residues. CDR3 sequence: CAIKLTWTNPESFF. As DNA, the CDR3 is TGTGCCATCAAGCTTACTTGGACGAACCCTGAATCTTTCTTT.

As to this clonotype: This is likely a read error, given that the CDR3 carries no conserved phenylalanine or tryptophan at its end. The chain couples TRBV10-3 to TRBJ1-1, with D tentatively TRBD1 (5 bases). This CDR3 is built from 14 residues. From germline, CDR1 is ENHRY and CDR2 SYGVKD. Here the CDR3 DNA reads TGTGACATCGGGGGGTTTGGGAAGAACACTGAAGCTTTCTCT. Amino acids: CDIGGFGKNTEAFS.

Note on this clonotype: The junction differs from germline at one of its ends, possibly a read error. The CDR3 nucleotides read TGTGTCAGCAGCCCGCGGACCTCCACAGATACCCAGTATTTT. Translation gives CVSSPRTSTDTQYF. J is TRBJ2-3 and V is TRBV11-1; no reliable D call. The germline CDR1 and CDR2 sequences are SGHAT and FQDESV (reference sequence). There are 14 residues in the CDR3.

Comment on this clonotype: A much bigger clone sits one base away, suggesting this may be a read error. The chain couples TRBV20-1 to TRBJ2-3; 8 bases are a match to TRBD2. The J segment lost 4 bases and the V segment lost 0 bases, leaving 15 bases of the junction unmatched. Germline CDR1 and CDR2: DFQATT and SNEGSKA (reference sequence). This CDR3 comprises 18 residues. Here the CDR3 DNA reads TGCAGTGCTAGAGACGTGAACAGAACGGGAGGGCCTTCAGATACGCAGTATTTT. Translation: CSARDVNRTGGPSDTQYF.

Ten or more counts support this clonotype. V usage is TRBV20-1 and J usage is TRBJ2-2, with D perhaps TRBD2 (5 bases). The V end lost 0 bases, the J end lost 3 bases, and 14 bases lay between the germline ends. This CDR3 has 16 residues. Germline V gene sequence: CDR1 DFQATT, CDR2 SNEGSKA (reference sequence). This CDR3 reads CSARDLGRVDTGELFF. CDR3 DNA: TGCAGTGCTAGAGATTTGGGGAGAGTAGACACCGGGGAGCTGTTTTTT.

In its sample, this clonotype was seen many times. V and J are TRBV20-1 and TRBJ2-5; possible D gene TRBD2, 6 bases. V shed 0 bases and J shed 5 bases, with 13 bases lying between them. CDR3 length equals 14 residues. Germline values: CDR1 DFQATT, CDR2 SNEGSKA (reference sequence). The CDR3 protein is CSAREVGGLETQYF. The CDR3 region has the DNA TGCAGTGCTAGAGAGGTGGGAGGACTGGAGACCCAGTACTTC.

In regard to this clonotype: It may be a read error: a sequence one base away is much more abundant. This chain connects TRBV20-1 to TRBJ2-1, with TRBD1 as a possible D gene (6 bases). This CDR3 region has 15 residues. CDR1 DFQATT and CDR2 SNEGSKA come from the germline V gene (reference sequence). CDR3 protein: CSARAQGTTYYEQFF. In DNA, the CDR3 is TGCAGTGCTAGGGCGCAGGGGACAACCTACTATGAGCAGTTCTTC.

As for this clonotype: The junction departs from the called germline gene at one end, perhaps through a read error. This chain connects TRBV14 to TRBJ1-3; D is unresolved. Germline assignment: CDR1 SGHDN and CDR2 FVKESK. The CDR3 runs 17 residues. CDR3 loop: CPSNQDHPGLSGNTIYF. The CDR3 nucleotides are TGTCCCAGCAACCAAGATCACCCGGGTTTGTCTGGAAACACCATATATTTT.